The present T cell receptor beta chain was sequenced within a study of chemoradiotherapy in HPV16-positive cancers. The overall study: A couple of HPV16-positive patients' cells yielded candidate HPV-specific clones and common motifs.

Repeated repertoire sampling spanned the course of chemoradiotherapy. This clone was seen a single time. Sequencing was performed with immunoSEQ multiplex PCR; in TCRdb, only in-frame clones are kept and a portion is missing. This sample has about 9,000 clones, with approximately 91% found just once. The TCR comes from a human donor with HPV-associated anogenital cancer. This specimen was blood, taken from a patient who underwent chemoradiotherapy.

For the CDR3, the DNA is TGTGCCAGCAGTTCCCTAGCGGGGCGTTACAATGAGCAGTTCTTC. This gives the protein CASSSLAGRYNEQFF. The genes are TRBV6-5 and TRBJ2-1, with 9 bases aligning to TRBD2. V was pared by 4 bases and J by 4 bases, with 5 bases of the junction left unmatched. Germline loops: CDR1 MNHEY, CDR2 SVGAGI. CDR3 length: 15 residues.